A selection of T cell receptor beta chains follows, all from one sample in a study of blood T cell repertoires in COVID-19. TCRdb's copy holds only in-frame clones and misses some; the assay was immunoSEQ multiplex PCR. The sample contains tens of thousands of clones, about nine tenths of which appear only once. Sequencing was done on a sample of peripheral blood. These receptors came from a man aged 50 to 59 with active COVID-19. The CDR3 runs from the conserved cysteine through the conserved F or W. The D gene is left open where the match is weak. Expanded clones get a size class; other rows say once, few or many, or leave the size out.

d_call,j_call,clone_size,v_call,cdr3_aa,cdr3_nt
.,TRBJ1-6,.,TRBV7-2,CASSTRTESSPLHF,TGTGCCAGCAGCACCCGGACAGAGAGTTCACCCCTCCACTTT
.,TRBJ2-6,.,TRBV3-1/TRBV3-2,CASSQGRAGGANVLTF,TGTGCCAGCAGCCAAGGTAGAGCAGGAGGGGCCAACGTCCTGACTTTC
.,TRBJ2-3,once,TRBV5-5,CASSITNTQYF,TGTGCCAGCAGCATCACAAATACGCAGTATTTT
.,TRBJ2-5,.,TRBV12-3/TRBV12-4,CASRATGQETQYF,TGTGCCAGCAGAGCGACAGGTCAAGAGACCCAGTACTTC
TRBD2,TRBJ2-1,.,TRBV9,CASSAYSGGGWDEQFF,TGTGCCAGCAGCGCCTATAGCGGGGGAGGATGGGATGAGCAGTTCTTC
.,TRBJ2-7,.,TRBV9,CASSPDSTSPYEQYF,TGTGCCAGCAGCCCGGACTCTACCTCTCCTTACGAGCAGTACTTC
TRBD1,TRBJ1-1,.,TRBV4-1,CASSQERGTGIRKNTEAFF,TGCGCCAGCAGCCAAGAAAGGGGGACAGGGATACGTAAGAACACTGAAGCTTTCTTT
.,TRBJ1-4,.,TRBV7-8,CASSLDLQIATNEKLFF,TGTGCCAGCAGCTTAGATCTACAGATTGCAACTAATGAAAAACTGTTTTTT
TRBD2,TRBJ2-1,.,TRBV6-5,CASVAGGYNEQFF,TGTGCCAGTGTGGCGGGAGGCTACAATGAGCAGTTCTTC
.,TRBJ1-5,.,TRBV28,CASSRNRVSNQPQHF,TGTGCCAGCAGTAGAAACAGGGTTAGCAATCAGCCCCAGCATTTT
.,TRBJ1-4,.,TRBV28,CASRESLGEKLFF,TGTGCCAGCAGGGAGAGTCTTGGAGAAAAACTGTTTTTT